Listed here are 3 T cell receptor beta chains from one sample, sequenced in a study of beta chain features in type 1 diabetes. Study-level results: In every one of the four CD4+ subsets, TCRB CDR3s were moderately but significantly shorter in Type 1 diabetes patients.

Antigens for these TCRs are unknown. The sequenced template was cDNA made from the entire isolated RNA. The repertoire was sequenced with immunoSEQ multiplex PCR; TCRdb's copy has only in-frame clones and lacks some. The sample shows some 350,000 clones, approximately 12% of them seen only once. The sequencing input was naive CD4+ T cells from blood. The receptors stem from a woman between 18 and 29 years old with type 1 diabetes.

The gene calls are TRBV2 and TRBJ2-1; no reliable D call. CDR3 size: 14 residues. The germline CDR1 and CDR2 sequences are SNHLY and FYNNEI. The V end lost 8 bases, the J end lost 2 bases, and 13 bases lay between the germline ends. Here the CDR3 reads CASLTRVAYNEQFF. The CDR3 coding sequence is TGTGCCAGCCTGACCCGGGTAGCCTACAATGAGCAGTTCTTC.

This clone was found once. The rearrangement links TRBV9 to TRBJ2-3; 8 nucleotides agree with TRBD2. Germline CDR1 reads SGDLS; CDR2 reads YYNGEE. The CDR3 sequence is 16 residues long. V shed 0 bases, J shed 2 bases, and the junction held 5 bases outside the gene matches. The CDR3 sequence is CASSVGTSRVTDTQYF. In DNA form, the CDR3 reads TGTGCCAGCAGCGTAGGGACTAGCAGGGTCACAGATACGCAGTATTTT.

The chain has TRBV5-4 and TRBJ2-7; TRBD2 matches 9 bases. With 4 bases clipped from V and 5 bases from J, the junction kept 16 bases outside the gene matches. The V gene's germline CDR1 is SGHNT and CDR2 YYREEE (reference sequence). CDR3 size: 17 residues. CDR3 sequence: CASSRDLALAGVDEQYV. Here the CDR3 DNA reads TGTGCCAGCAGCAGGGACTTGGCGTTAGCGGGAGTCGACGAGCAGTACGTC.